This section outlines one TCR beta chain sequence together with its context. The entry originates in a study of cytomegalovirus exposure and HLA in healthy donors. In germline, CDR1 is MNHNY, CDR2 SVGAGI (reference sequence). The CDR3 contains 14 residues. The germline V and J ends were trimmed by 0 bases and 7 bases, with 13 bases remaining between them. In the PCR, 60 Vbeta and 13 Jbeta primers were used. TCRdb's table, derived via immunoSEQ multiplex PCR, lists solely in-frame clones and lacks some. This table holds around 100,000 clones, 55% to 70% found once. The sequenced sample consisted of PBMCs. The TCR comes from a woman between 25 and 40 years old in good health and CMV-seronegative. The chain joins TRBV6-6 to TRBJ2-7, with D possibly matching TRBD2 (5 bases). CDR3 protein: CASSYSGAGEEQYF. The CDR3 coding sequence is TGTGCCAGCAGTTACTCGGGAGCAGGAGAGGAGCAGTACTTC.